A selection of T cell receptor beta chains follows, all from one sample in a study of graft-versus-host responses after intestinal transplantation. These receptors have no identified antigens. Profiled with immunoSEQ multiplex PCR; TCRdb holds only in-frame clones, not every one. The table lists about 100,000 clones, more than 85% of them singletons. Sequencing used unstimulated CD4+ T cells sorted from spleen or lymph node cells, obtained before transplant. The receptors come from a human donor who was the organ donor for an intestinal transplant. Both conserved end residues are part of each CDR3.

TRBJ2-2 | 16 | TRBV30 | CAWISPRGGPTGELFF
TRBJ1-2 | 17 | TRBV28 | CASSSAGQGFLNYGYTF
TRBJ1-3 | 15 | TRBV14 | CASGFGQHSGNTIYF
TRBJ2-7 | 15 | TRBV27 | CASSSHLGGSYEQYF
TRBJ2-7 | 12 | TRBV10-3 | CAISDPFYEQYF
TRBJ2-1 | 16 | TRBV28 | CASSSHSAGGSNEQFF
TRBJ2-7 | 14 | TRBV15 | CATSREGWGSEQYF
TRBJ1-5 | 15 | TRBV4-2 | CASSQGAGGNQPQHF
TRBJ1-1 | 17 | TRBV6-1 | CASSDRAREGAATEAFF
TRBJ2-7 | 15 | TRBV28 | CAILRTAGGFYEQYF
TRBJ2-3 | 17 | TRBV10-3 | CAISEPGETLATDTQYF
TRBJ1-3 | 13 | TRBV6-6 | CASKGATGNTIYF
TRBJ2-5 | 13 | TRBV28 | CAAEDRDQETQYF
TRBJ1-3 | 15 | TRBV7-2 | CASSLSGASGNTIYF
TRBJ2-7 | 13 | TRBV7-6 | CASSFPVPYEQYF
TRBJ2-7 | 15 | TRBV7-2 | CASSPVGTGEYEQYF
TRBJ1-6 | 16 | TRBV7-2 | CASIRRGDSYNSPLHF
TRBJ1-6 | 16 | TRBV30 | CAWSERQESYNSPLHF
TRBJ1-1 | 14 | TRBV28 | CASSLTRPGTEAFF
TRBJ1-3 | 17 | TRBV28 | CASRPHSTGFSGNTIYF
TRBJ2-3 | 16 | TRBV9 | CASSVGGALGTDTQYF
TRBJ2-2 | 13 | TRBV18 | CASSPRDTGELFF
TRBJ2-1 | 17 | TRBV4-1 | CASSQPTGLGTYNEQFF
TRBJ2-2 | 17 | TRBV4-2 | CASSQDAGAANTGELFF
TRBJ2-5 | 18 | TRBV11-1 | CASSREVAGGLYQETQYF
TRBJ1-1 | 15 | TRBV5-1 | CASKWATGTNTEAFF
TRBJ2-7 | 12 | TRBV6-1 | CASSEAITKQYF
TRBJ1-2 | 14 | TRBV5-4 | CASSVRDRETGYTF
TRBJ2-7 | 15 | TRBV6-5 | CASRGLERGNHEQYF
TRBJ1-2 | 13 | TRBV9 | CASSVIEGYGYTF
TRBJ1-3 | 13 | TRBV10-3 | CAIRGASGNTIYF
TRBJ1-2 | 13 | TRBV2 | CASRAGVSYGYTF
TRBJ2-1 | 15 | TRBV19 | CASSIGASRNNEQFF
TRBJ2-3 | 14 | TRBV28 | CASSFNGATDTQYF
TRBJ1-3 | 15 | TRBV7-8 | CASSLGDHSGNTIYF
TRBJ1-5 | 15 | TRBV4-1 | CASSQGTGGNQPQHF
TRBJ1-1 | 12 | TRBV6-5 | CASSLGRVEAFF
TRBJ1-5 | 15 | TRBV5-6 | CASSFAGGVGQPQHF
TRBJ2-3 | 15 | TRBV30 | CAWSYDRRLTDTQYF
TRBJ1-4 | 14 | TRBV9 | CASSVAGDGEKLFF
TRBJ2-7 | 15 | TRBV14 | CASSRVTGFSHEQYF
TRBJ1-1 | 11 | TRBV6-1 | CASRQGGYAFF
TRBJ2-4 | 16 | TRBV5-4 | CASSQGGSLAKNIQYF
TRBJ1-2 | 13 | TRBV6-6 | CASSYDTNYGYTF
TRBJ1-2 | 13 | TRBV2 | CASRLGVNYGYTF
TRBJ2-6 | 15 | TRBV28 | CASSLGGSGANVLTF
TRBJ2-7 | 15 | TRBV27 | CASSARDRARYEQYF
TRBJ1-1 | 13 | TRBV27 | CASNRDSSTEAFF
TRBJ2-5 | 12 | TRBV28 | CASSFWGPTQYF
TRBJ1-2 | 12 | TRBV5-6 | CASSPDRGGYTF
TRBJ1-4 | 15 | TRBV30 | CAWSSPPRYNEKLFF
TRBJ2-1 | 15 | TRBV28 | CASYSAGYSYNEQFF
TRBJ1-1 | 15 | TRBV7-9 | CASRPGTGLGTEAFF
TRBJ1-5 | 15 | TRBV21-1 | CASSRGTGVGQPQHF
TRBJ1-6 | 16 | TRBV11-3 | CASSPGTTAYNSPLHF
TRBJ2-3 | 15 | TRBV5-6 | CASSLVEVGTDTQYF
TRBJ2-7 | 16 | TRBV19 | CASSMGGGPHSYEQYF
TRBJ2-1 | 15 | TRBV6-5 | CASSFLRAGGNEQFF
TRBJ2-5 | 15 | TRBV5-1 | CASSTGTSGGETQYF